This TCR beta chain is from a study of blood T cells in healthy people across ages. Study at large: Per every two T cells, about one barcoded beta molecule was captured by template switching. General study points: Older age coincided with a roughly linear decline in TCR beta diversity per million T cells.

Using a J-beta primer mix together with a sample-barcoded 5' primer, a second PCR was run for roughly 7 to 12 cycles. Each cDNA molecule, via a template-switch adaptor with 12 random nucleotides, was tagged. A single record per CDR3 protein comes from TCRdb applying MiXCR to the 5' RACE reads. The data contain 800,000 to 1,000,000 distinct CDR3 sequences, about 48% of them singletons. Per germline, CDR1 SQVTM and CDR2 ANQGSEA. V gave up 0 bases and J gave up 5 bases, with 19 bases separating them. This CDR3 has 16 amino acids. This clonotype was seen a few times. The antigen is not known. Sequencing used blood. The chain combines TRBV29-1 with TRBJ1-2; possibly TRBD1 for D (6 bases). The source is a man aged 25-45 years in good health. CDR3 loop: CSVEDGLSGGPYGYTF. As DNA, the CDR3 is TGCAGCGTTGAAGATGGTTTGTCGGGGGGCCCATATGGCTACACCTTC.